These T cell receptor beta chains were read from a single sample in a study of beta chain features in type 1 diabetes. Sequenced by immunoSEQ multiplex PCR; TCRdb stores in-frame clones only, minus some. The sample includes about 900,000 clones, roughly a sixth of them seen just once. Sequencing input: naive CD4+ T cells from blood. The receptors come from a woman between 18 and 29 years old in good health. Each CDR3 is given with its conserved first and last residue. D genes are given only for firm matches. Size values are once, few and many counts, or a class for expanded clones, and some rows have none.

V: TRBV6-5; J: TRBJ1-1; D: NA; length: 11; size: NA; CDR3: CASSSGVGAFF; DNA: TGTGCCAGCAGTTCGGGTGTTGGAGCTTTCTTT
V: TRBV7-2; J: TRBJ2-7; D: NA; length: 13; size: NA; CDR3: CASSLGGPYEQYF; DNA: TGTGCCAGCAGCTTAGGAGGGCCCTACGAGCAGTACTTC
V: TRBV7-9; J: TRBJ1-1; D: NA; length: 15; size: few; CDR3: CASSQVGSVNTEAFF; DNA: TGTGCCAGCAGCCAAGTGGGGTCGGTGAACACTGAAGCTTTCTTT
V: TRBV7-8; J: TRBJ2-3; D: NA; length: 16; size: once; CDR3: CASSSQFQGRTDTQYF; DNA: TGTGCCAGCAGCTCACAATTTCAGGGCCGCACAGATACGCAGTATTTT
V: TRBV5-1; J: TRBJ2-2; D: NA; length: 13; size: NA; CDR3: CASSLYTTGELFF; DNA: TGCGCCAGCAGCTTGTATACGACCGGGGAGCTGTTTTTT
V: TRBV7-9; J: TRBJ1-1; D: NA; length: 14; size: NA; CDR3: CASSSRQGYTEAFF; DNA: TGTGCCAGCAGTTCTCGACAAGGGTACACTGAAGCTTTCTTT
V: TRBV7-2; J: TRBJ1-1; D: NA; length: 15; size: few; CDR3: CASSLLRGPGTEAFF; DNA: TGTGCCAGCAGCTTACTGCGGGGGCCGGGGACTGAAGCTTTCTTT
V: TRBV28; J: TRBJ2-7; D: NA; length: 15; size: few; CDR3: CASFDGGQSSYEQYF; DNA: TGTGCCAGCTTTGACGGAGGACAGTCCTCCTACGAGCAGTACTTC
V: TRBV4-1; J: TRBJ2-2; D: NA; length: 16; size: once; CDR3: CASSQDSPAITGELFF; DNA: TGCGCCAGCAGCCAAGATTCCCCAGCCATCACCGGGGAGCTGTTTTTT
V: TRBV28; J: TRBJ1-1; D: NA; length: 14; size: few; CDR3: CASAAYGGNTEAFF; DNA: TGTGCCAGCGCCGCGTACGGGGGAAACACTGAAGCTTTCTTT
V: TRBV20-1; J: TRBJ1-1; D: NA; length: 11; size: NA; CDR3: CSRQGNTEAFF; DNA: TGCAGCCGTCAGGGAAACACTGAAGCTTTCTTT
V: TRBV7-9; J: TRBJ2-7; D: NA; length: 16; size: few; CDR3: CASSLWAGTETYEQYF; DNA: TGTGCCAGCAGCTTATGGGCGGGGACTGAAACCTACGAGCAGTACTTC
V: TRBV15; J: TRBJ1-4; D: NA; length: 15; size: few; CDR3: CATSNRGGRMEKLFF; DNA: TGTGCCACCAGCAACCGGGGAGGGCGGATGGAAAAACTGTTTTTT
V: TRBV2; J: TRBJ1-1; D: NA; length: 14; size: few; CDR3: CASRLGAWDTEAFF; DNA: TGTGCCAGCAGATTGGGGGCGTGGGACACTGAAGCTTTCTTT
V: TRBV7-9; J: TRBJ2-3; D: NA; length: 13; size: NA; CDR3: CASSLGGTDTQYF; DNA: TGTGCCAGCAGCTTAGGGGGAACAGATACGCAGTATTTT
V: TRBV5-1; J: TRBJ2-2; D: NA; length: 15; size: NA; CDR3: CASSLVVPNTGELFF; DNA: TGCGCCAGCAGCTTGGTCGTGCCTAACACCGGGGAGCTGTTTTTT
V: TRBV9; J: TRBJ2-1; D: TRBD2; length: 16; size: few; CDR3: CASSAPLAEPYNEQFF; DNA: TGTGCCAGCAGCGCCCCACTAGCGGAGCCGTACAATGAGCAGTTCTTC
V: TRBV19; J: TRBJ2-2; D: TRBD1; length: 16; size: few; CDR3: CASSTRDRGYTGELFF; DNA: TGTGCCAGTAGCACCCGGGACAGGGGGTACACCGGGGAGCTGTTTTTT
V: TRBV4-1; J: TRBJ1-3; D: NA; length: 15; size: NA; CDR3: CASSQDYFSGNTIYF; DNA: TGCGCCAGCAGCCAAGATTACTTCTCTGGAAACACCATATATTTT
V: TRBV4-3; J: TRBJ2-5; D: NA; length: 15; size: few; CDR3: CASSQDHKGRETQYF; DNA: TGCGCCAGCAGCCAAGATCATAAAGGGAGGGAGACCCAGTACTTC